This T cell receptor (beta chain) was identified in a study of T cell clonotyping in hematopoietic cell transplantation. For the study at large: Pretransplant recipient samples were taken after cytoreduction.

General observations from the study: After transplant, recipient diversity fell while pathologically expanded clonotypes grew through day 180. Broader posttransplant TCR repertoire diversity was predicted by graft donor and pretransplant recipient Inverse Simpson Index values.

The J segment lost 0 bases and the V segment lost 4 bases, leaving 7 bases of the junction unmatched. This CDR3 has 16 amino acids. The germline CDR1 and CDR2 sequences are SGHNT and YYREEE (reference sequence). The repertoire was sequenced with immunoSEQ multiplex PCR; TCRdb's copy has only in-frame clones and lacks some. This sample has approximately 11,000 clones, with 92% found just once. Details on this clone: What it binds is not known.

Time point of the sample: recipient sample about 28 days before transplant, after cytoreduction. The gene calls are TRBV5-4 and TRBJ2-3, with 8 bases identical to TRBD1. The receptor's source is a woman between 35 and 50 years old with acute myeloid leukemia. Some clones in this sample may be carry-over from other donors' samples. Sequencing used peripheral blood mononuclear cells, obtained before stem cell transplant. The DNA of the CDR3 is TGTGCCAGCAGCCTAGGACAGGGATCAAGCACAGATACGCAGTATTTT. Protein product: CASSLGQGSSTDTQYF.